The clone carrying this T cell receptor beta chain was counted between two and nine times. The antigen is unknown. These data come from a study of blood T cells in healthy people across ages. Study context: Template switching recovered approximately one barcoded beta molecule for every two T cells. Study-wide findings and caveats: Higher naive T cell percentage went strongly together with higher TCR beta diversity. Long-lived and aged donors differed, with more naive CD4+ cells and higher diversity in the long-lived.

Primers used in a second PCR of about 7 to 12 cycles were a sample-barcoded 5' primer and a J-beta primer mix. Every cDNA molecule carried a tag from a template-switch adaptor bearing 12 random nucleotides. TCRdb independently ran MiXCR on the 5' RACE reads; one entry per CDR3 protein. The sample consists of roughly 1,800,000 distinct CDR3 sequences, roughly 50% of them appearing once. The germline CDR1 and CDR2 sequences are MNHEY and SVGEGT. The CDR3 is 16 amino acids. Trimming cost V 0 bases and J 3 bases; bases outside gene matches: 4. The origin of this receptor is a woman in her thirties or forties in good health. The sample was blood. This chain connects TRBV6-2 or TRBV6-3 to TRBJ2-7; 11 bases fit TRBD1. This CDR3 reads CASSYSRTGGVYEQYF. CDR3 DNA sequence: TGTGCCAGCAGTTACTCCCGGACAGGGGGCGTCTACGAGCAGTACTTC.